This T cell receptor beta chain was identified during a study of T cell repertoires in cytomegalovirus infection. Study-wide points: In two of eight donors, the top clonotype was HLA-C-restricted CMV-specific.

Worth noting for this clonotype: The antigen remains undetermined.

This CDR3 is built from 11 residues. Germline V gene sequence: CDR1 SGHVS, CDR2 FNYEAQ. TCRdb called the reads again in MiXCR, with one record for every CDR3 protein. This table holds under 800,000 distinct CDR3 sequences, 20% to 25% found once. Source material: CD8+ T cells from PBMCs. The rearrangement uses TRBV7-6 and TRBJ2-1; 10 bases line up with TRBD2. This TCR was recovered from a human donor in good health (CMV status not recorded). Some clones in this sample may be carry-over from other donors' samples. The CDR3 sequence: CATSGEDEQFF. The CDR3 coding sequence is TGTGCAACTAGCGGGGAAGATGAGCAGTTCTTC.